One and the same sample provided the 11 T cell receptor beta chains below, sequenced in a study of T cells after yellow fever vaccination. TCRdb independently ran MiXCR on the 5' RACE reads; one entry per CDR3 protein. The sample shows a few hundred thousand distinct CDR3 sequences, approximately 12% of them seen only once. Material: CD4+ T cells sorted from PBMCs, obtained 15 days after the yellow fever booster vaccination. Receptors were obtained from a man younger than 30 who received the YFV17D yellow fever vaccine.

This clonotype appeared many times. This chain connects TRBV29-1 to TRBJ2-3, with TRBD2 matching over 7 bases. This CDR3 contains 14 residues. After removal of 3 bases from V and 6 bases from J, the junction contained 9 bases not matched to a gene. Germline values: CDR1 SQVTM, CDR2 ANQGSEA. The CDR3 spells CSVDIGGLTDTQYF. The CDR3 bases are TGCAGCGTTGATATCGGGGGGTTAACGGATACGCAGTATTTT.

This clonotype was observed at least ten times. This chain uses TRBV7-2 with TRBJ2-3; 9 bases match TRBD2. The trim removed 4 bases at V and 4 bases at J, leaving 3 bases unmatched. The V gene's germline CDR1 is SGHTA and CDR2 FQGNSA. CDR3 length equals 14 residues. In DNA form, the CDR3 reads TGTGCCAGCAGCTCCCGACTAGCGGCAGATACGCAGTATTTT. Residues: CASSSRLAADTQYF.

This clonotype was seen more than once but under ten times. The CDR3 DNA sequence: TGTGCCTTAGGGGCAGGTCGCACAGATACGCAGTATTTT. Translation gives CALGAGRTDTQYF. This chain links TRBV6-2 or TRBV6-3 with TRBJ2-3; D may be TRBD1 (5 bases). The CDR3 has 13 amino acids. The V and J ends lost 11 bases and 1 base respectively, with 13 bases between them. Per germline, CDR1 MNHEY and CDR2 SVGEGT.

This chain joins TRBV7-9 and TRBJ2-3, with D maybe TRBD1 (6 bases). CDR1 and CDR2 from the germline V gene are SEHNR and FQNEAQ (reference sequence). CDR3 length equals 13 residues. The V and J ends lost 7 bases and 1 base respectively, with 9 bases between them. The CDR3 nucleotides read TGTGCCAGCACCAGGGGCGGCACAGATACGCAGTATTTT. Residues: CASTRGGTDTQYF.

The chain links TRBV10-3 to TRBJ1-5; possible D gene TRBD1, 6 bases. The CDR3 contains 14 residues. Germline V gene lookup returns CDR1 ENHRY and CDR2 SYGVKD. V was pared by 0 bases and J by 7 bases, with 10 bases between. The CDR3 region is CAISESVDSQPQHF. DNA of the CDR3: TGTGCCATCAGTGAGTCAGTGGACAGCCAGCCCCAGCATTTT.

The V and J genes are TRBV10-3 and TRBJ2-6, with 10 bases identical to TRBD1. With 1 base clipped from V and 3 bases from J, the junction kept 9 bases outside the gene matches. Germline CDR1 is ENHRY and CDR2 is SYGVKD. The CDR3 consists of 19 residues. The CDR3 is CAISEWRQGAEYGANVLTF. The CDR3 DNA is TGTGCCATCAGTGAGTGGAGACAGGGGGCTGAATATGGGGCCAACGTCCTGACTTTC.

V and J are TRBV27 and TRBJ1-5, with TRBD1 as a possible D gene (5 bases). The germline V and J ends were trimmed by 1 base and 5 bases, with 9 bases remaining between them. There are 14 residues in the CDR3. Germline V lookup: CDR1 MNHEY, CDR2 SMNVEV (reference sequence). The CDR3 DNA follows: TGTGCCAGCAGTTTATGGGGGGATTATCAGCCCCAGCATTTT. It encodes CASSLWGDYQPQHF.

This clonotype was seen at least ten times. V usage is TRBV10-3 and J usage is TRBJ2-2; 10 bases map to TRBD1. Germline V lookup: CDR1 ENHRY, CDR2 SYGVKD. J gave up 4 bases and V 9 bases, and 14 bases lay outside the gene matches. The CDR3 extends over 17 amino acids. Here the CDR3 reads CAITPGQGIGGTGELFF. CDR3 nucleotide sequence: TGTGCCATTACTCCGGGACAGGGGATCGGCGGCACCGGGGAGCTGTTTTTT.

This clonotype was seen more than once but under ten times. The V and J genes are TRBV6-5 and TRBJ2-1; 11 nucleotides match TRBD2. Trimming removed 4 bases from V and 8 bases from J; junction bases left unmatched: 10. The CDR3 runs to 16 residues. CDR1 and CDR2 from the germline V gene are MNHEY and SVGAGI. The CDR3 region has the DNA TGTGCCAGCAGTTGGAGTACTAGCGGGGGTGGAGATGAGCAGTTCTTC. Amino acid sequence: CASSWSTSGGGDEQFF.

The V call is TRBV5-6, the J call TRBJ2-7, with D perhaps matching TRBD1 (5 bases). V was cut by 0 bases and J by 4 bases, with 14 bases left in between. The CDR3 has 15 residues. The germline CDR1 and CDR2 sequences are SGHDT and YYEEEE. The CDR3 is CASSLAGARRYEQYF. Here the CDR3 DNA reads TGTGCCAGCAGCTTGGCTGGGGCCAGGCGGTACGAGCAGTACTTC.

The chain links TRBV2 to TRBJ2-1, with 8 bases fitting TRBD1. V was pared by 6 bases and J by 7 bases, with 2 bases of the junction left unmatched. Germline V gene sequence: CDR1 SNHLY, CDR2 FYNNEI. This CDR3 is 12 amino acids long. The CDR3 coding sequence is TGTGCCAGCAGCGACAGGGGAAATGAGCAGTTCTTC. Protein product: CASSDRGNEQFF.